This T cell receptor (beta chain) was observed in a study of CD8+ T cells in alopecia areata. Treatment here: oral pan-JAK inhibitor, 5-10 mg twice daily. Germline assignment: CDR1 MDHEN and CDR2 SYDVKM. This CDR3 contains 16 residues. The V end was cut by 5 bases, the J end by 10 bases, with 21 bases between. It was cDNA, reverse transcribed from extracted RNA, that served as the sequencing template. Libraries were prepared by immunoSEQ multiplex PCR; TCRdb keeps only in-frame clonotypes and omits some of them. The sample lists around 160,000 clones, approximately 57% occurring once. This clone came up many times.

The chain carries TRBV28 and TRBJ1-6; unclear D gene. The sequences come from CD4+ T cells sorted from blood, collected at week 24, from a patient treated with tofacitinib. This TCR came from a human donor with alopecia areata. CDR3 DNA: TGTGCCAGCAGTCCCGCCTTGCGAGGGTCCTTCTCACCCCTCCACTTT. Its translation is CASSPALRGSFSPLHF.